The TCR beta chain under discussion was sequenced for a study of molecular identifiers for immune sequencing clone quantification. Overall study results and limits: The sizes of highly expanded clones could be underestimated when identical TCR molecules share a barcode. Jurkat TCR RNA from one cell was spiked into about a million naive cells, and it was reportedly detectable there.

Sorting defined naive CD8 T cells as CD8+CD4-CCR7+CD45RA+. In this sample, this clonotype turned up a few times. As yet, its antigen is unknown. Germline V gene lookup returns CDR1 LGHNA and CDR2 YSLEER. Trimming removed 0 bases from V and 0 bases from J; junction bases left unmatched: 4. The CDR3 contains 16 residues. Previously described methods and listed TCR primers were employed for the bulk TCR libraries. Each CDR3 protein gets one entry after TCRdb re-called the PCR reads with MiXCR. The top ten hold 0.78% of the sample, which has about 630,000 distinct CDR3 sequences, 25% seen once. The clonotype was recovered from a human donor in good health. Some libraries in this study had Jurkat cell RNA spiked in. Source material: naive CD8+ T cells from blood, with Jurkat cell RNA spiked in. The sample's subset: FACS-sorted CD8+CD4-CCR7+CD45RA+ naive T cells. The chain has TRBV4-3 and TRBJ2-7, with TRBD1 identical over 8 bases. CDR3 loop: CASSQDRGLYSYEQYF. DNA of the CDR3: TGCGCCAGCAGCCAAGACAGGGGGCTATACTCCTACGAGCAGTACTTC.